The clone carrying this TCR beta chain was observed a few times. As yet, its antigen is unknown. This specimen comes from a study of cytomegalovirus exposure and HLA in healthy donors. Points from the study as a whole: Productive rates of about 87% or about 30% were seen for most TCR beta V segments in an earlier analysis. Among CMV-associated TCR beta chains, most appeared HLA-restricted in a later analysis.

Trimming cost V 7 bases and J 7 bases, with 19 bases left between them. The CDR3 sequence is 15 residues long. Germline CDR1 MDHEN, CDR2 SYDVKM. Amplification used 60 Vbeta primers and 13 Jbeta primers. Per the original methods: An analysis performed later counted about 80 million unique TCR beta chains (approximately 11 million of them shared). Libraries were prepared by immunoSEQ multiplex PCR; TCRdb keeps only in-frame clonotypes and omits some of them. Clonal size and the V and J genes are those of that table, whereas D and trimming came from the DNA. The table has roughly 160,000 clones, about 80% seen once; the top ten hold around 1.3%.

The sequence was obtained from a woman in her forties or fifties in good health and CMV-seronegative. V gene TRBV28 combines with J gene TRBJ1-4; D is undetermined. The sample comprised PBMCs. For the CDR3, the DNA is TGTGCCAGCAACCCCGTTAATCGAGAGAGTGAAAAACTGTTTTTT. Its translation: CASNPVNRESEKLFF.